Listed here are 5 T cell receptor beta chains from one sample, sequenced in a study of early T cells in non-severe SARS-CoV-2 infection. TCRdb redid the calling of the 5' RACE reads with MiXCR, one entry per CDR3 protein. The sample includes approximately 71,000 distinct CDR3 sequences, about 12% of them seen just once. Material: whole blood. Receptors were obtained from an adult who was a healthcare worker with PCR-confirmed SARS-CoV-2 infection or an uninfected control (not recorded which).

This clonotype was counted at least ten times. The chain employs TRBV29-1 and TRBJ2-7, with 9 bases identical to TRBD2. This CDR3 comprises 15 residues. Germline trimming cut 3 bases from V and 3 bases from J; bases unmatched to any gene: 9. Germline assignment: CDR1 SQVTM and CDR2 ANQGSEA. The CDR3 sequence is CSVETSGGPLYEQYF. Here the CDR3 DNA reads TGCAGCGTTGAGACGAGCGGGGGGCCTCTCTACGAGCAGTACTTC.

The rearrangement links TRBV30 to TRBJ2-2, with TRBD1 matching 11 bases. The germline V gene encodes CDR1 GTSNPN and CDR2 SVGIG (reference sequence). V dropped 5 bases and J dropped 5; count of bases not matched to a gene: 1. The length of the CDR3 is 13 residues. The CDR3 coding sequence is TGTGCCTGGGGGACAGGGGGTACCGGGGAGCTGTTTTTT. This encodes CAWGTGGTGELFF.

This chain uses TRBV29-1 with TRBJ1-1, with D tentatively TRBD1 (5 bases). Trimming took off 6 bases at V and 4 bases at J, with 15 bases between the two ends. The CDR3 is made up of 13 amino acids. Germline V gives CDR1 SQVTM, CDR2 ANQGSEA. Written as DNA, the CDR3 is TGCAGCGTGCCCAGCCTGGGGGGCACTGAAGCTTTCTTT. Protein: CSVPSLGGTEAFF.

The chain links TRBV20-1 to TRBJ2-4; TRBD1 aligns across 7 bases. Trimming removed 6 bases from V and 0 bases from J; junction bases left unmatched: 8. In germline, CDR1 is DFQATT, CDR2 SNEGSKA (reference sequence). The CDR3 spans 15 residues. In DNA, the CDR3 is TGCAGTGCCCCACAGGGGCCCCCAGCCAAAAACATTCAGTACTTC. Translating gives CSAPQGPPAKNIQYF.

This clonotype has more than one count but fewer than ten. The V call is TRBV3-1, the J call TRBJ2-1; D remains unclear. In germline, CDR1 is LGHDT, CDR2 YNNKEL (reference sequence). Trimming shortened V by 0 bases and J by 3 bases, and 12 bases separated the two germline ends. The CDR3 totals 16 residues. The CDR3 here is CASSQESAGVYNEQFF. The CDR3 DNA sequence: TGTGCCAGCAGCCAAGAGTCGGCAGGTGTCTACAATGAGCAGTTCTTC.